This T cell receptor (beta chain) stems from a study of T cell responses to AZD1222 COVID-19 vaccine. TCRdb keeps only in-frame clones here, not all; method: immunoSEQ multiplex PCR. This sample carries more than 150,000 clones, 90% of them seen once, and the ten largest clones take about 1.6%. Looked up from germline, CDR1 is SEHNR and CDR2 is FQNEAQ (reference sequence). V was cut by 4 bases and J by 6 bases, with 11 bases left in between. The CDR3 contains 13 residues. This clone was counted once. J is TRBJ2-3 and V is TRBV7-9; D is unclear. Source: peripheral blood, taken 28 days after the second AZD1222 dose. This sequence was found in an adult who received the AZD1222 COVID-19 vaccine. CDR3 DNA: TGTGCCAGCAGCTCCCAAAGGCTCGATACGCAGTATTTT. Translation gives CASSSQRLDTQYF.